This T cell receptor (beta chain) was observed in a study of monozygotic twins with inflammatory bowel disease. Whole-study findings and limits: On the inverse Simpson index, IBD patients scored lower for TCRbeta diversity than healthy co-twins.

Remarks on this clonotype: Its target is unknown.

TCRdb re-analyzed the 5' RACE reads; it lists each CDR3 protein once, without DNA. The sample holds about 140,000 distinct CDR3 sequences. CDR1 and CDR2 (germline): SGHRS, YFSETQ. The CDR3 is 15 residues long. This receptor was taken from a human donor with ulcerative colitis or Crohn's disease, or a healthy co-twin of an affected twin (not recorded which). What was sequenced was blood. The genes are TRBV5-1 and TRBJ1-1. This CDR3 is CASSQVPQGNTEAFF.